Listed below are T cell receptor beta chains from one sample, sequenced in a study of cytomegalovirus exposure and HLA in healthy donors. The method was immunoSEQ multiplex PCR; TCRdb's version includes in-frame clones alone and lacks a portion of them. The table gives around 100,000 clones; the top ten clones make up 3% to 4.5% of it. Sequences were obtained from PBMCs. The source of these receptors is a man in his thirties or forties in good health and CMV-seronegative. Both conserved end residues are part of each CDR3. D genes are given only for firm matches.

NA	TRBV6-5	TRBJ2-5	CASTTGTLGTQYF
NA	TRBV27	TRBJ1-4	CASSPLGGVENEKLFF
TRBD1	TRBV5-1	TRBJ2-5	CASKWTGPQETQYF
TRBD1	TRBV5-4	TRBJ2-1	CASSLGDRVVNEQFF
TRBD2	TRBV9	TRBJ2-5	CASSVLPGGSGGEETQYF
NA	TRBV10-3	TRBJ2-7	CAISEDTLSYEQYF
TRBD1	TRBV5-1	TRBJ1-5	CASSLGDRDNQPQHF
TRBD1	TRBV5-8	TRBJ2-7	CASMDRGLVYEQYF
NA	TRBV7-9	TRBJ1-5	CASSRTEGENQPQHF
TRBD1	TRBV28	TRBJ1-2	CASSFSSLGQGRYGYTF
NA	TRBV7-2	TRBJ1-2	CASSLVAGNYGYTF
TRBD1	TRBV5-1	TRBJ2-5	CASRLRQGGETQYF
NA	TRBV28	TRBJ2-5	CASSLPNGETQYF
TRBD2	TRBV7-2	TRBJ2-7	CASSLGGGALFYEQYF
NA	TRBV2	TRBJ1-1	CASSVDNSAEAFF
TRBD1	TRBV5-5	TRBJ1-2	CASMTGSGYGYTF
TRBD1	TRBV19	TRBJ1-1	CASNPEQGLNTEAFF
NA	TRBV7-9	TRBJ1-1	CASSSQEATEAFF
NA	TRBV5-1	TRBJ1-6	CASSLATGNSPLHF
TRBD1	TRBV5-5	TRBJ1-1	CASSGGGWSTEAFF
TRBD1	TRBV5-1	NA	CASSWDSVYEQYF
TRBD1	TRBV18	TRBJ1-3	CASSPNRGSGNTIYF
TRBD1	TRBV6-5	TRBJ1-2	CASSKTGQGVFGYTF
NA	TRBV18	TRBJ2-7	CASSPQVLYEQYF
NA	TRBV10-2	TRBJ1-1	CASKYGGMNTEAFF
NA	TRBV9	TRBJ2-5	CASSDGTVGGETQYF
NA	TRBV2	TRBJ1-1	CASSDRGFEAFF
TRBD1	TRBV6-6	TRBJ1-2	CASRDAGTGDYGYTF
NA	TRBV6-1	TRBJ2-5	CASSASRGSGETQYF
TRBD2	TRBV4-2	TRBJ2-6	CASSPRGAGGLTGANVLTF
TRBD2	TRBV5-1	TRBJ2-5	CASSLLAGGLQETQYF
TRBD1	TRBV11-1	TRBJ2-1	CASSPGQGIEQFF
NA	TRBV5-4	NA	CASSALGGFGYEQYF
TRBD1	TRBV11-1	TRBJ2-7	CASSKDRSYEQYF
NA	TRBV28	TRBJ1-2	CASKIVGLFSNYGYTF
NA	TRBV6-1	TRBJ1-5	CASVPGQIGQPQHF
TRBD1	TRBV7-3	TRBJ2-6	CASSPGTGAPSSGANVLTF
TRBD2	TRBV9	TRBJ2-7	CASSARGDPTYEQYF
NA	TRBV2	TRBJ1-1	CASSGGGRSAEAFF
NA	TRBV19	TRBJ1-3	CATCIEHSGNTIYF
NA	TRBV2	TRBJ2-2	CASSELEAANTGELFF
TRBD1	TRBV28	TRBJ1-2	CAIPDRTPYGYTF
TRBD1	TRBV19	TRBJ2-2	CASSIFTGGSGELFF
TRBD1	TRBV5-1	TRBJ1-2	CASRSQGATNYGYTF
TRBD1	TRBV27	TRBJ1-1	CASRRQGKYVEAFF
TRBD1	TRBV7-7	TRBJ1-2	CASSSGQGAEGYTF
NA	TRBV10-3	TRBJ1-5	CAISDGGLSAQPQHF
TRBD1	TRBV18	TRBJ1-1	CASYWDRGSEAFF
NA	TRBV5-1	TRBJ2-1	CASSLLDGAYNEQFF
NA	TRBV4-3	TRBJ2-3	CASSVNRETDTQYF
NA	TRBV9	TRBJ1-2	CASRAGEGLNYGYTF
NA	TRBV28	TRBJ1-4	CASRGDTQEKLFF
NA	TRBV6-4	TRBJ2-1	CASSESRFRTVRNEQFF